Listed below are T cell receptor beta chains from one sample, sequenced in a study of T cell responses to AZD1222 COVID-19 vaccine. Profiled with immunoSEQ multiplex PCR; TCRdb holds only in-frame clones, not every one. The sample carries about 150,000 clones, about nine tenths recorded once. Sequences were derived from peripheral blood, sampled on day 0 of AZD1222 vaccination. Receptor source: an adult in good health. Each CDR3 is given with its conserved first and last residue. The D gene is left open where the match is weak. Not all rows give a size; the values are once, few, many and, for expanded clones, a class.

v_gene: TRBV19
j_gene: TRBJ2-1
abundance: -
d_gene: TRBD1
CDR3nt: TGTGCCAGTAGTATAGGGGGACAGTCAAACAATGAGCAGTTCTTC
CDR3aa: CASSIGGQSNNEQFF

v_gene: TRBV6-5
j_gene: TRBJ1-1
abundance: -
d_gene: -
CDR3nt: TGTGCCAGCAGTTATAACGACAGAATGAACACTGAAGCTTTCTTT
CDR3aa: CASSYNDRMNTEAFF

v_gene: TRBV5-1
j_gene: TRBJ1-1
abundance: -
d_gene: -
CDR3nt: TGCGCCAGCAGCTTAGGCGGGATGGGAAACACTGAAGCTTTCTTT
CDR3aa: CASSLGGMGNTEAFF

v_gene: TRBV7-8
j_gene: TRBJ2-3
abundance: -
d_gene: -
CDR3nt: TGTGCCAGCAGCTTAGCCCCGGGATCCGATACGCAGTATTTT
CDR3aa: CASSLAPGSDTQYF

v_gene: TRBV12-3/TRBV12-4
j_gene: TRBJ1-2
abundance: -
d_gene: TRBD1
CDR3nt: TGTGCCAGCAGTTTTGGAGACAGGGCCGGCTACACCTTC
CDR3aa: CASSFGDRAGYTF

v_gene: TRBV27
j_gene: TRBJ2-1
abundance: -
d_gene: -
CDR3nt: TGTGCCAGCGGCCCCACATCCTACAATGAGCAGTTCTTC
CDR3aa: CASGPTSYNEQFF

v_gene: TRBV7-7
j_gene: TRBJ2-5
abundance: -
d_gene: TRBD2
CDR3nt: TGTGCCAGCAGCTTAGCGGCTAGCGGGCAAGAGACCCAGTACTTC
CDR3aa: CASSLAASGQETQYF

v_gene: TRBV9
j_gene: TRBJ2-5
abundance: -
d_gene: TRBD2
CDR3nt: TGTGCCAGCAGCGGACTAGCGGGATACCAAGAGACCCAGTACTTC
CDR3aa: CASSGLAGYQETQYF

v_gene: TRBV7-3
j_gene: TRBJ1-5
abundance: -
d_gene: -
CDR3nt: TGTGCCAGCAGCTTACGTGGCAATCAGCCCCAGCATTTT
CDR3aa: CASSLRGNQPQHF

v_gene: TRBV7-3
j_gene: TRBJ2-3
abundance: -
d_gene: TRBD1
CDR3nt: TGTGCCAGCAGCCCCACAGGGGACACAGATACGCAGTATTTT
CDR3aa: CASSPTGDTDTQYF

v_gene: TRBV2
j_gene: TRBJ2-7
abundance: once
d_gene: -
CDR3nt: TGTGCCAGCAGCTCACTATACACGGTGAGCGGAGAACCCTACGAGCAGTACTTC
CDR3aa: CASSSLYTVSGEPYEQYF

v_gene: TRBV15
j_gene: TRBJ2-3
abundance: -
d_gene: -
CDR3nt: TGTGCCACCAGCAGCCGCCTGCGGGACGGGGCAGATACGCAGTATTTT
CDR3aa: CATSSRLRDGADTQYF

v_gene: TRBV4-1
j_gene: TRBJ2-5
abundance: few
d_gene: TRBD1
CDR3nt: TGCGCCAGCAGTACTACCGGGACAGGGGGCAAGGAGACCCAGTACTTC
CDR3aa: CASSTTGTGGKETQYF

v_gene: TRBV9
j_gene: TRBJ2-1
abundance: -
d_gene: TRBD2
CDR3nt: TGTGCCAGCAGCCTAGGGACTAGCGGGATCAATGAGCAGTTCTTC
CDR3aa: CASSLGTSGINEQFF

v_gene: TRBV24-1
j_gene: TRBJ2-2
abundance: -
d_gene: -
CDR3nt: TGTGCCACCAGTGATTTAGGGAAGAACACCGGGGAGCTGTTTTTT
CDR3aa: CATSDLGKNTGELFF

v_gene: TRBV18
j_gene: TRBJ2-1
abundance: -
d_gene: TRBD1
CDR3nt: TGTGCCAGCTCGTCACAGGGGCCTCCCTACAATGAGCAGTTCTTC
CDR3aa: CASSSQGPPYNEQFF

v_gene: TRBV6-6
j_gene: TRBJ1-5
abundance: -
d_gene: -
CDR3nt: TGTGCCAGCAGCCAGGATCAGCCCCAGCATTTT
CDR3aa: CASSQDQPQHF

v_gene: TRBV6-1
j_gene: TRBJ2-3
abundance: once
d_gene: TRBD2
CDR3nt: TGTGCCAGCAGTGAACGAGCGGGAGGGCGGGGAGATACGCAGTATTTT
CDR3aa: CASSERAGGRGDTQYF

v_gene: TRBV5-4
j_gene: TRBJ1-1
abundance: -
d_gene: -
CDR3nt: TGTGCCAGCAGTCTTGGGTCAGGGAGGGTGGTAGTCACTGAAGCTTTCTTT
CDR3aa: CASSLGSGRVVVTEAFF

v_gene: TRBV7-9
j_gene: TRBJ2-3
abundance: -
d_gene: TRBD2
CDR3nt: TGTGCCAGCAGCACCGGACTAGCGGGAGTGGCAGATACGCAGTATTTT
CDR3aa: CASSTGLAGVADTQYF

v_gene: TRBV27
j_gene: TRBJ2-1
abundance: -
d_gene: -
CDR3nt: TGTGCCAGCAGTCTCCGGGGCCCCCGCGGCAATGAGCAGTTCTTC
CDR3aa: CASSLRGPRGNEQFF

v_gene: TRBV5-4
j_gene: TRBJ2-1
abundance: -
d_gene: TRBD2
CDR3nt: TGTGCCAGCAGCTTGGGTCCTAGCGGGATGAACAATGAGCAGTTCTTC
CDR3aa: CASSLGPSGMNNEQFF

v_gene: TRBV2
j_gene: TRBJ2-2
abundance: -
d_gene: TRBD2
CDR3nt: TGTGCCAGCATCGGGACTAGCGGGAGTAAGGGGACCGGGGAGCTGTTTTTT
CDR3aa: CASIGTSGSKGTGELFF

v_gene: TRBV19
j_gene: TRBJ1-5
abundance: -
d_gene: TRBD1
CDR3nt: TGTGCCAGTAGTCGACAGGGGCAGAGCAATCAGCCCCAGCATTTT
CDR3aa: CASSRQGQSNQPQHF

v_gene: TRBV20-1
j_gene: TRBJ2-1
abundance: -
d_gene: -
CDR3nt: TGCAGTGCGAAACAGGGCGGTGAGCAGTTCTTC
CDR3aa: CSAKQGGEQFF

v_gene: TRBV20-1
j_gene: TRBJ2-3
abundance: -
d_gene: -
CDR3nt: TGCAGTGCCCCGAACGGGAGTACGCAGTATTTT
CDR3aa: CSAPNGSTQYF

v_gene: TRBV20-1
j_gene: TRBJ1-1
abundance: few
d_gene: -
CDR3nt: TGCAGTGCTAGACAGAACACTGAAGCTTTCTTT
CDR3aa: CSARQNTEAFF

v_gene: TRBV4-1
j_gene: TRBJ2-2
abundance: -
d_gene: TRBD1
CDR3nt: TGCGCCAGCAGCCAAGCGGGACAGTTGAACACCGGGGAGCTGTTTTTT
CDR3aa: CASSQAGQLNTGELFF

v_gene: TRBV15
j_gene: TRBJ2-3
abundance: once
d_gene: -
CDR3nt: TGTGCCACCAGCAGAGATGCCCACACAGATACGCAGTATTTT
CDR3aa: CATSRDAHTDTQYF

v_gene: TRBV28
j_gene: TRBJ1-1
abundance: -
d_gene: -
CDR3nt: TGTGCCAGCAGTTCAATGGAGAACACTGAAGCTTTCTTT
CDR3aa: CASSSMENTEAFF

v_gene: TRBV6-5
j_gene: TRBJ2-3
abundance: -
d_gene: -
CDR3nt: TGTGCCAGCAGATACCTACCTAGCACAGATACGCAGTATTTT
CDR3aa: CASRYLPSTDTQYF

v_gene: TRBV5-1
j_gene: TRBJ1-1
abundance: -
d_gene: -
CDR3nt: TGCGCCAGCAGCTTGAGGGGAGGCACTGAAGCTTTCTTT
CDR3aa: CASSLRGGTEAFF

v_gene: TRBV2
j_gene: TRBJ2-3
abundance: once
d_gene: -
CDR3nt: TGTGCCAGCAGTGAAAACGGAGATACGCAGTATTTT
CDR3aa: CASSENGDTQYF

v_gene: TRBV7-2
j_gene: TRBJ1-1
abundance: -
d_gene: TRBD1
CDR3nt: TGTGCCAGCAGCTCAGACAGGGTAAGGACTGAAGCTTTCTTT
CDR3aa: CASSSDRVRTEAFF

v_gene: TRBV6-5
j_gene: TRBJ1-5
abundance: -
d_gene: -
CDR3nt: TGTGCCAGCAGTTTAGACAGGACTAATCAGCCCCAGCATTTT
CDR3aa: CASSLDRTNQPQHF

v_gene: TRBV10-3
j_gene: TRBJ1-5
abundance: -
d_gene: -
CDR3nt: TGTGCCATCAGTGATCTGGGGAATCAGCCCCAGCATTTT
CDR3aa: CAISDLGNQPQHF

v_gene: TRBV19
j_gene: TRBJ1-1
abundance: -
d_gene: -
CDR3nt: TGTGCCAGTAGTCCATCCGGCTGGGGTGAAGCTTTCTTT
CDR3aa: CASSPSGWGEAFF

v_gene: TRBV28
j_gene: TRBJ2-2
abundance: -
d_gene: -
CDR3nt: TGTGCCAGCAGTATCCGACAAGGCTACACCGGGGAGCTGTTTTTT
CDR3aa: CASSIRQGYTGELFF

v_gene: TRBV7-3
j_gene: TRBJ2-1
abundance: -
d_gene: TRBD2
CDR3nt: TGTGCCAGCAGCTTAATGGTGGCTAGCGGGGATTACAATGAGCAGTTCTTC
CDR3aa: CASSLMVASGDYNEQFF

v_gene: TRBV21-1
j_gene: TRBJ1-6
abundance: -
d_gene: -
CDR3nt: TGTGCCAGCAAGGGACAGGTGCTAAATTCACCCCTCCACTTT
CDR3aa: CASKGQVLNSPLHF

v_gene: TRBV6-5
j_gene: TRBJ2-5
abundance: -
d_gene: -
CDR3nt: TGTGCCAGCAGTTACTCGAGAGTGGTAGAGACCCAGTACTTC
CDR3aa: CASSYSRVVETQYF

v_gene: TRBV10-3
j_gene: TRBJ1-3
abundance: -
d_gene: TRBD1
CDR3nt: TGTGCCATCACCCCACGACAGGGCTCTGGAAACACCATATATTTT
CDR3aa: CAITPRQGSGNTIYF

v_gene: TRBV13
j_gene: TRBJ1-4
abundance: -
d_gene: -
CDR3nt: TGTGCCAGCAGCTCCAGCAGGGCGGTTAATGAAAAACTGTTTTTT
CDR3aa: CASSSSRAVNEKLFF

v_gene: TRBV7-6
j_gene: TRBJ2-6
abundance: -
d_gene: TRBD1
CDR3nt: TGTGCCAGCAGCTTAAGGGGGCGTCGCTCTGGGGCCAACGTCCTGACTTTC
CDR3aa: CASSLRGRRSGANVLTF

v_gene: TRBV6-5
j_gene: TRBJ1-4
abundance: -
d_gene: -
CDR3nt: TGTGCCAGCATTACAGGGTACGACGTGTTTTTT
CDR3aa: CASITGYDVFF

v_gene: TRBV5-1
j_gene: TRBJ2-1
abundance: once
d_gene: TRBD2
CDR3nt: TGCGCCAGCAGCTTCCGACTAGCGGGAGGAGGCAATGAGCAGTTCTTC
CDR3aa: CASSFRLAGGGNEQFF

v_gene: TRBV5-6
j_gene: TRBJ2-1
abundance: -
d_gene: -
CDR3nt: TGTGCCAGCACCATCTTAGCCTCGGAGCAGTTCTTC
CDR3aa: CASTILASEQFF

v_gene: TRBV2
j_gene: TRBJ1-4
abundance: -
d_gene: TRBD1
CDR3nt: TGTGCCAGCAGTGAGACAGGGGGCCGGGAAAAACTGTTTTTT
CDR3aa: CASSETGGREKLFF

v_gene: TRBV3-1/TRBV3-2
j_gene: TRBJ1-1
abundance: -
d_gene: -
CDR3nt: TGTGCCAGCAGCCAAGCACCGGGGACTGAAGCTTTCTTT
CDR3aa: CASSQAPGTEAFF

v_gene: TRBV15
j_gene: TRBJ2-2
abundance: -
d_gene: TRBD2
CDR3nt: TGTGCCACGTGGGAGGCTAGCGGGAGAGCCGGTCATACCGGGGAGCTGTTTTTT
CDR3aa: CATWEASGRAGHTGELFF